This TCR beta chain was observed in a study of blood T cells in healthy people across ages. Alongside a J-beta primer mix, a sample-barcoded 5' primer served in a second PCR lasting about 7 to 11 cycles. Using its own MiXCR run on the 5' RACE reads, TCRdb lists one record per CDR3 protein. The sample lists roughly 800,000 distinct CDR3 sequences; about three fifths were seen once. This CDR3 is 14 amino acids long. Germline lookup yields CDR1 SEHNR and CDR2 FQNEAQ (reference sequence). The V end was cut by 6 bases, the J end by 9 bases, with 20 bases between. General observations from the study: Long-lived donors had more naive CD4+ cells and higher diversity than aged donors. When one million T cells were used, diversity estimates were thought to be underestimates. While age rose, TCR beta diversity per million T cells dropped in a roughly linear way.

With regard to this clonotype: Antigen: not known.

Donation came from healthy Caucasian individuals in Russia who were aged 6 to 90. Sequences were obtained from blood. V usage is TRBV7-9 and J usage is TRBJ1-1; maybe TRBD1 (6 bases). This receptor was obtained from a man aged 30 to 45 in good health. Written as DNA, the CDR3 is TGTGCCAGCAGTCGAGACCAGGGGCATATTAAAGCTTTCTTT. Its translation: CASSRDQGHIKAFF.